The 18 T cell receptor beta chains below come from one sample, sequenced in a study of blood T cell repertoires in COVID-19. Method: immunoSEQ multiplex PCR; TCRdb's copy keeps in-frame clones and lacks some. The sample comprises just under 85,000 clones, approximately 86% of which are singletons, and 8% rests with the top ten. Sequenced: peripheral blood. These receptors were collected from a man older than 75 with active or convalescent COVID-19.

The chain carries TRBV5-1 and TRBJ1-5; no clear D. The V gene lost 0 bases and the J gene lost 0 bases, with 7 bases spanning the gap. Per germline, CDR1 SGHRS and CDR2 YFSETQ. The CDR3 sequence is 15 residues long. Here the CDR3 reads CASSLERDSNQPQHF. The CDR3 DNA reads TGCGCCAGCAGCTTGGAGAGGGATAGCAATCAGCCCCAGCATTTT.

CDR3 amino acids: CASSQGEAVQPQHF. As DNA, the CDR3 is TGTGCCAGCTCCCAGGGGGAGGCAGTCCAGCCCCAGCATTTT. The genes are TRBV11-3 and TRBJ1-5, with 7 bases aligning to TRBD1. This CDR3 comprises 14 residues. Germline V gene data show CDR1 as SGHNT and CDR2 as YENEEA. Trimming removed 8 bases from V and 7 bases from J; junction bases left unmatched: 11. Filled out from reference TRBV11-3 and TRBJ1-5, the complete variable domain reads EAGVVQSPRYKIIEKKQPVAFWCNPISGHNTLYWYLQNLGQGPELLIRYENEEAVDDSQLPKDRFSAERLKGVDSTLKIQPAELGDSAVYLCASSQGEAVQPQHFGDGTRLSIL.

In this sample, this clone turned up a few times. The gene calls are TRBV29-1 and TRBJ1-3, with D hard to call. The CDR3 spans 11 residues. V was cut by 7 bases and J by 0 bases, with 4 bases left in between. Germline CDR1 SQVTM, CDR2 ANQGSEA. The CDR3 nucleotides are TGCAGCGCTAACTCTGGAAACACCATATATTTT. Its protein product is CSANSGNTIYF.

The rearrangement links TRBV30 to TRBJ2-1, with 9 bases identical to TRBD2. V was pared by 0 bases and J by 9 bases, with 9 bases of the junction left unmatched. This CDR3 has 15 residues. In germline, CDR1 is GTSNPN, CDR2 SVGIG (reference sequence). In nucleotides, the CDR3 is TGTGCCTGGAGTGTACTTGCGGGAGGGCCCGCTGAGCAGTTCTTC. This encodes CAWSVLAGGPAEQFF.

This clone was recorded only once. The V call is TRBV15, the J call TRBJ1-2; 8 bases fit TRBD1. In germline, CDR1 is LNHNV, CDR2 YYDKDF (reference sequence). This CDR3 is 14 amino acids long. The V segment lost 5 bases and the J segment 7 bases; nucleotides outside the gene matches: 9. CDR3 in amino acids: CATSPARGLSGYTF. CDR3 nucleotides: TGTGCCACCAGCCCTGCCAGGGGGCTTTCTGGCTACACCTTC.

The chain couples TRBV19 to TRBJ1-2; a weak D match, TRBD1 (6 bases). The V gene lost 4 bases and the J gene lost 2 bases, with 11 bases spanning the gap. The CDR3 loop spans 14 amino acids. CDR1 is LNHDA and CDR2 is SQIVND in the germline V gene (reference sequence). The CDR3 is CASSRAGQNYGYTF. The CDR3 region has the DNA TGTGCCAGTAGTAGAGCAGGACAGAACTATGGCTACACCTTC.

The V and J genes are TRBV2 and TRBJ2-7, with D possibly being TRBD2 (6 bases). Trimming removed 5 bases from V and 1 base from J, with 12 bases in between. Looked up from germline, CDR1 is SNHLY and CDR2 is FYNNEI. The length of the CDR3 is 14 residues. The CDR3 region has the DNA TGTGCCAGCAGTCGGTTGGAGGGATCCTACGAGCAGTACGTC. Translating it yields CASSRLEGSYEQYV.

The rearrangement joins TRBV30 to TRBJ2-1; TRBD1 is a possible D gene (5 bases). V lost 3 bases to trimming and J lost 10 bases, with 13 bases between them. CDR1 is GTSNPN and CDR2 is SVGIG in the germline V gene (reference sequence). The CDR3 has 12 amino acids. In DNA form, the CDR3 reads TGTGCCTGGAGCCTCAACAGGCACGAGCAGTTCTTC. It translates to CAWSLNRHEQFF.

V gene TRBV7-8 combines with J gene TRBJ1-5, with unresolved D. Germline CDR1 and CDR2: SGHVS and FQNEAQ. Trimming removed 1 base from V and 3 bases from J, with 7 bases in between. The CDR3 is made up of 14 amino acids. This chain's CDR3 is CASSLGSNNQPQHF. Here the CDR3 DNA reads TGTGCCAGCAGCTTAGGCAGTAACAATCAGCCCCAGCATTTT.

The genes are TRBV9 and TRBJ2-1; TRBD2 matches 9 bases. The V gene's germline CDR1 is SGDLS and CDR2 YYNGEE. CDR3 length: 15 amino acids. The V gene end was trimmed by 5 bases and the J gene end by 3 bases; junction bases not matched to a gene: 6. The CDR3 region has the DNA TGTGCCAGCAGTCGCGGGGGGGCCAGCTACAATGAGCAGTTCTTC. Translated: CASSRGGASYNEQFF.

V gene TRBV19 combines with J gene TRBJ2-5, with D perhaps TRBD2 (6 bases). Germline loops: CDR1 LNHDA, CDR2 SQIVND (reference sequence). V was clipped by 3 bases and J by 0 bases, with 14 bases between them. The CDR3 sequence is 16 residues long. This chain's CDR3 is CASSIQAGRYQETQYF. CDR3 sequence (DNA): TGTGCCAGTAGTATTCAGGCAGGGAGGTACCAAGAGACCCAGTACTTC.

In its sample, this clone was seen a few times. Here the CDR3 DNA reads TGTGCCAGCAGTGAAGGGGGACAGCACAATCAGCCCCAGCATTTT. Protein sequence: CASSEGGQHNQPQHF. The rearrangement joins TRBV2 to TRBJ1-5; TRBD1 agrees at 7 bases. The CDR3 is 15 residues long. Germline trimming cut 1 base from V and 3 bases from J; bases unmatched to any gene: 3. Germline-derived CDR1 and CDR2 are SNHLY and FYNNEI.

The rearrangement uses TRBV11-3 and TRBJ2-1, with TRBD2 matching 11 bases. This CDR3 is built from 16 residues. Losses at the gene ends were 4 bases for V and 9 bases for J; bases not matched to a gene: 11. CDR1 and CDR2 from the germline V gene are SGHNT and YENEEA. CDR3 DNA sequence: TGTGCCAGCAGCTCGAAAGTAGCGGGAGGGTACGTTGAGCAGTTCTTC. Amino acids: CASSSKVAGGYVEQFF.

This chain joins TRBV19 and TRBJ1-1, with a tentative D call TRBD1 (5 bases). Trimming took off 6 bases at V and 10 bases at J, with 15 bases between the two ends. The CDR3 runs to 12 residues. In germline, CDR1 is LNHDA, CDR2 SQIVND (reference sequence). The CDR3 sequence: CASSLEGAAAFF. The CDR3 nucleotides are TGTGCCAGTAGCCTAGAAGGGGCGGCAGCTTTCTTT.

V and J are TRBV28 and TRBJ1-4; D is uncertain. V lost 10 bases to trimming and J lost 6 bases, with 12 bases between them. Germline V gives CDR1 MDHEN, CDR2 SYDVKM. This CDR3 is built from 12 residues. The CDR3: CATAGEDEKLFF. The CDR3, as DNA: TGTGCCACCGCGGGAGAGGATGAAAAACTGTTTTTT.

The CDR3 reads CASSLGQGSPLHF. CDR3 nucleotide sequence: TGTGCCAGCAGCCTCGGACAGGGTTCACCCCTCCACTTT. This chain links TRBV3-1 (or the pseudogene TRBV3-2) with TRBJ1-6, with TRBD1 matching over 8 bases. The CDR3 spans 13 residues. Germline-derived CDR1 and CDR2 are LGHDT and YNNKEL (reference sequence). Trimming took 4 bases from V and 9 from J; bases not matched to a gene: 2.

The chain links TRBV5-6 to TRBJ1-1, with TRBD1 matching over 7 bases. Germline V gene lookup returns CDR1 SGHDT and CDR2 YYEEEE. V lost 2 bases, J lost 9 bases, and 4 bases stayed unmatched. The CDR3 runs 12 residues. The CDR3, as DNA: TGTGCCAGCAGCTTTACGGACAGGCAAGCTTTCTTT. It yields the protein CASSFTDRQAFF.

The rearrangement uses TRBV10-3 and TRBJ1-2, with TRBD1 identical over 7 bases. This CDR3 is built from 14 residues. V shed 3 bases, J shed 5 bases, and the junction held 6 bases outside the gene matches. Germline V lookup: CDR1 ENHRY, CDR2 SYGVKD. CDR3 loop: CAISEGGTAYGYTF. The CDR3 DNA follows: TGTGCCATCAGTGAAGGGGGGACAGCATATGGCTACACCTTC.